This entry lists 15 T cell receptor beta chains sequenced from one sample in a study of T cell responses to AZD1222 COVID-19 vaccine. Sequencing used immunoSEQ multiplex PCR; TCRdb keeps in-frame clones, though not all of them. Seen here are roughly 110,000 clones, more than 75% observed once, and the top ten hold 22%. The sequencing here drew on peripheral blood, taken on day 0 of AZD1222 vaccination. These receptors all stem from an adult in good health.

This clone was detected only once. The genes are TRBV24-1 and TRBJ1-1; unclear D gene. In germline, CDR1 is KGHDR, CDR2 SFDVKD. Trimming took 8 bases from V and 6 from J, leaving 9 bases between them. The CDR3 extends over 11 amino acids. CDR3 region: CATTDPPEAFF. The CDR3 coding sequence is TGTGCCACCACAGACCCCCCTGAAGCTTTCTTT.

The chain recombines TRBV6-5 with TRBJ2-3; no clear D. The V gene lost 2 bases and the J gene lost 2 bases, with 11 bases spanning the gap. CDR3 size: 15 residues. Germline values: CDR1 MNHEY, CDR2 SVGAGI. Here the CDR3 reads CASSYESAATDTQYF. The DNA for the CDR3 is TGTGCCAGCAGTTACGAATCAGCAGCCACAGATACGCAGTATTTT.

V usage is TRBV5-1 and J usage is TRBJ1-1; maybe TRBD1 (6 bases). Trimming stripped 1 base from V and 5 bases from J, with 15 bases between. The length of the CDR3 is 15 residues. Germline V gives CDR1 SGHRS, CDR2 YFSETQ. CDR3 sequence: CASSLFSGEGTEAFF. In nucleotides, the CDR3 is TGCGCCAGCAGCTTGTTTTCAGGGGAAGGAACTGAAGCTTTCTTT.

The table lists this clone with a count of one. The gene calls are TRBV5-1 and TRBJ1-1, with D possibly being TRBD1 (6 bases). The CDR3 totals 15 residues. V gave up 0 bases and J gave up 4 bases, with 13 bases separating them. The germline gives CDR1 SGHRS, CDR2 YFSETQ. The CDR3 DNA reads TGCGCCAGCAGCTTGGCACAGGGAAGGACCACTGAAGCTTTCTTT. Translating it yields CASSLAQGRTTEAFF.

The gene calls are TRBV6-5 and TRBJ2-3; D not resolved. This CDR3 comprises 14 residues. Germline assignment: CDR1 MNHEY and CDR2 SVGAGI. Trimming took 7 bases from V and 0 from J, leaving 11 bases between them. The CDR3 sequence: CASKNGLSTDTQYF. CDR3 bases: TGTGCCAGCAAGAATGGGCTGAGCACAGATACGCAGTATTTT.

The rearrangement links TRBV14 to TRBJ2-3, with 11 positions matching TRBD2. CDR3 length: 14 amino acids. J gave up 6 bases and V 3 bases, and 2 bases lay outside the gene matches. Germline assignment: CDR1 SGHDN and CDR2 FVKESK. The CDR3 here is CASSQGLAVDTQYF. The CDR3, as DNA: TGTGCCAGCAGCCAGGGACTAGCGGTGGATACGCAGTATTTT.

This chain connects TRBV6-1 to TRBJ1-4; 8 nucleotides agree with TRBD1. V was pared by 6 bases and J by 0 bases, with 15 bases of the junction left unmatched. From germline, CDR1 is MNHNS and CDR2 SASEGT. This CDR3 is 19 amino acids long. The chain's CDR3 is CASSEPEKGQAATNEKLFF. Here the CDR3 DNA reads TGTGCCAGCAGCGAACCTGAGAAGGGACAGGCGGCAACTAATGAAAAACTGTTTTTT.

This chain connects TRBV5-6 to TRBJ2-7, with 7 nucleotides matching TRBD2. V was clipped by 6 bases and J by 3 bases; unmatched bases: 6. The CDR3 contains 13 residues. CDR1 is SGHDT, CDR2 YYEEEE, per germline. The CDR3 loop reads CASMGRDRYEQYF. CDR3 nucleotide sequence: TGTGCCAGCATGGGGAGGGATCGCTACGAGCAGTACTTC.

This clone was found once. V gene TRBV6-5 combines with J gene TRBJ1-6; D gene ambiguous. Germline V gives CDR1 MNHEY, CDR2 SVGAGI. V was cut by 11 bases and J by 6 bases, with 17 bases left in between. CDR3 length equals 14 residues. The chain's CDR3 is CAAARELGNSPLHF. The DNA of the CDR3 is TGTGCCGCCGCAAGGGAACTGGGTAATTCACCCCTCCACTTT.

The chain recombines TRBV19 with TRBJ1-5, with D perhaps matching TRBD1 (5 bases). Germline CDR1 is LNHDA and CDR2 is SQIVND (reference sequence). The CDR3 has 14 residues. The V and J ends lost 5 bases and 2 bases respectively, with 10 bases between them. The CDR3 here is CASSSGAGNQPQHF. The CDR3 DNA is TGTGCCAGTAGTTCCGGGGCAGGCAATCAGCCCCAGCATTTT.

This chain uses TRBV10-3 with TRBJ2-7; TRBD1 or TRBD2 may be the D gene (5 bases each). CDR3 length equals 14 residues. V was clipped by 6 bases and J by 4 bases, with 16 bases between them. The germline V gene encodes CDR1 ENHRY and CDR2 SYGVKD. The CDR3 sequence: CAIRSGPQSYEQYF. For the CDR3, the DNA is TGTGCCATCAGATCGGGACCCCAGAGTTACGAGCAGTACTTC.

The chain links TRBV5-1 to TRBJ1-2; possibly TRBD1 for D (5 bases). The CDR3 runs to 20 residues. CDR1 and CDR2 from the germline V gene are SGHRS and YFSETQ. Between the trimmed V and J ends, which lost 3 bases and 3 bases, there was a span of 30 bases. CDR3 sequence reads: CASSSLTLVGRQQAHYGYTF. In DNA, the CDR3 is TGCGCCAGCAGCTCGTTGACTCTTGTTGGGCGCCAACAGGCCCACTATGGCTACACCTTC.

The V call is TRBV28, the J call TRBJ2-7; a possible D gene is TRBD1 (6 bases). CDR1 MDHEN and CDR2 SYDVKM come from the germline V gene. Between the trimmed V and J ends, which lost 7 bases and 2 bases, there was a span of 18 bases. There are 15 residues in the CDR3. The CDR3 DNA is TGTGCCAGCACACAACAGGGCCCCGGGCCCTACGAGCAGTACTTC. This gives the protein CASTQQGPGPYEQYF.

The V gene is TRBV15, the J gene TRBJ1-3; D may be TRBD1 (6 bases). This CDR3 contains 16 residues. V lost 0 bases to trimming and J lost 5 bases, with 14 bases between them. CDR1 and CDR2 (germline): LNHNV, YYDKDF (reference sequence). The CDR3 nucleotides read TGTGCCACCAGCAGAGATCTCGCCGACAGGAGAAACACCATATATTTT. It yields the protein CATSRDLADRRNTIYF. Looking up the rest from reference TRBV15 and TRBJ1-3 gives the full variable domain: DAMVIQNPRYQVTQFGKPVTLSCSQTLNHNVMYWYQQKSSQAPKLLFHYYDKDFNNEADTPDNFQSRRPNTSFCFLDIRSPGLGDTAMYLCATSRDLADRRNTIYFGEGSWLTVV.

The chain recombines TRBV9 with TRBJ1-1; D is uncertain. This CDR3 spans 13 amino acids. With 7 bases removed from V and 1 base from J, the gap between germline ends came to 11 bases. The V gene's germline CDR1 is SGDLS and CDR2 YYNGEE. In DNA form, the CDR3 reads TGTGCCAGCGCCCAAGCTCAGAACACTGAAGCTTTCTTT. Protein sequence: CASAQAQNTEAFF. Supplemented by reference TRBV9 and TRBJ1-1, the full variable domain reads DSGVTQTPKHLITATGQRVTLRCSPRSGDLSVYWYQQSLDQGLQFLIQYYNGEERAKGNILERFSAQQFPDLHSELNLSSLELGDSALYFCASAQAQNTEAFFGQGTRLTVV.